This T cell receptor (beta chain) was observed in a study of identical twins (dated by TCRdb to 2015 to 2016). About the study as a whole: The study deep-sequenced TCR alpha and beta repertoires from monozygotic twins, unrelated adults of various ages and cord blood to test whether fetal clonotypes persist. To rule out contamination, the twin experiments were replicated at different times with different library preparation protocols.

Library creation used 5' RACE. TCRdb lists the instrument as Illumina HiSeq 2000. Template switching introduced a universal primer binding site; the final cDNA contained a unique molecular identifier, enabling accurate counting of TCR cDNA molecules. First-strand cDNA for TCR alpha and beta chains was synthesized from specific primers in the conserved constant-segment region. To control for contamination, every cDNA library was double barcoded, receiving both a SMART-Mk sample barcode and Illumina barcodes. TruSeq adapter sequences and Illumina sample barcodes were added in two successive PCR steps. Sequencing of the TCR alpha and beta cDNA libraries was done on the Illumina HiSeq platform using custom primers. The authors' pipeline ran thus. Raw reads were processed with MiGEC to extract unique molecular identifiers, and MiXCR was used to determine CDR3 positions. Recombination models were inferred per individual with the repgenHMM and IGoR tools using an EM algorithm. Shared clonotype analysis was performed with the tcR package in R, normalizing sharing by the product of cloneset sizes. To study raw recombination without the effects of thymic and clonal selection, out-of-frame nonproductive sequences were analyzed. The public sequencing data were trimmed at Q25 with fastp and processed into clonotypes with MiXCR by TCRdb, which kept only in-frame beta chains. A single entry per CDR3 protein holds the most common genes and DNA from its merged rows. The V and J calls here are based on TCRdb, not the publication. Within this sample are hundreds of thousands of distinct CDR3 sequences, with around 6% of them counted one time only. In total, the top ten clones hold 1.5% to 2% of the sample.

Only healthy Caucasian donors were included. The study also sequenced three unrelated non-twin adults: a male aged 18 to 30, a male aged 50 to 60 and a female aged 50 to 60. Using Miltenyi CD45RO+ enrichment and human naive T-cell isolation kits, memory (CD45RO+) and naive T cells were isolated from PBMC. This clonotype was counted only a few times. No cognate antigen has been identified for it. Per-base qualities were not stored, and no clone one base away is much larger. The CDR1 and CDR2 encoded by the germline V gene (reference sequence) are SGHKS and YYEKEE. The CDR3 measures 12 amino acids from cysteine to phenylalanine. CDR3 DNA is the only sequence kept; it has 36 bases, read in frame from the first base. For this chain, trimming is 7 bases at the V end and 6 bases at the J end, and the number of junction bases without a gene match is 3. Overall study results and their limits: Because the same donors could not be followed over many years, the conclusions relied on cross-sectional statistical analysis. Out-of-frame TCR alpha sequences shared between twins showed an excess of low generation-probability sequences compared with coincidental sharing between unrelated individuals. Fewer insertions were carried by abundant cord blood beta clonotypes; a weaker similar trend was observed in young adult naive repertoires, while no such trend was observed in memory repertoires. Excess twin sharing in beta out-of-frame sequences was weaker because fewer shared sequences lowered the signal-to-noise ratio. Invariant T cells such as MAIT and iNKT could partly confound zero-insertion analyses, though diverse VJ usage argued against this for most clonotypes. In monozygotic twins, out-of-frame TCR alpha sharing was systematically underestimated by recombination models, although the models agreed with sharing between unrelated individuals.

The receptor's source is a man between 18 and 29 years old in good health. Sequencing was done on a sample of naive T cells sorted from blood. This specimen's cell subset or site label, interpreted: cells isolated with a human naive T-cell isolation kit. This chain is built from TRBV5-5 and TRBJ2-7; the junction holds 11 bases that match TRBD2. This receptor has the CDR3 CASHLAGGEQYF. The bases read TGTGCCAGCCATCTAGCGGGAGGCGAGCAGTACTTC.